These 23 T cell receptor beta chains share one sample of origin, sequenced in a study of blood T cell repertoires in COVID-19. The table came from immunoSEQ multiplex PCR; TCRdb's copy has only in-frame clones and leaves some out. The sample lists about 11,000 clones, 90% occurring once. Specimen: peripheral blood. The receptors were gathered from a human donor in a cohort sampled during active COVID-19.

CDR3 in amino acids: CASSPRGGAKNIQYF. The CDR3 DNA reads TGTGCCAGCAGCCCCCGGGGGGGAGCCAAAAACATTCAGTACTTC. The gene calls are TRBV9 and TRBJ2-4; 8 bases line up with TRBD2. V shed 4 bases, J shed 0 bases, and the junction held 3 bases outside the gene matches. Germline CDR1 SGDLS, CDR2 YYNGEE. The CDR3 spans 15 residues.

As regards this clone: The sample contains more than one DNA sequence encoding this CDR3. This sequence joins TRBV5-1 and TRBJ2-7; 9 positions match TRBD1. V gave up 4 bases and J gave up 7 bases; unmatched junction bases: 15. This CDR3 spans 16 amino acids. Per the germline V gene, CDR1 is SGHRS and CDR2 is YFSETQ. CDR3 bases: TGCGCCAGCAGCCTAGTCGGAGGGGGACAGGGAGGGGAGCAGTACTTC. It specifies CASSLVGGGQGGEQYF.

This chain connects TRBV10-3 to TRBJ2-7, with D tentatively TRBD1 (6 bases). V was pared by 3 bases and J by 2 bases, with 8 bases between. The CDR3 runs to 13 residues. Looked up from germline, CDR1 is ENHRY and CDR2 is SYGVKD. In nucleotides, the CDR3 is TGTGCCATCAGTGAAGGGACACCCTACGAGCAGTACTTC. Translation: CAISEGTPYEQYF.

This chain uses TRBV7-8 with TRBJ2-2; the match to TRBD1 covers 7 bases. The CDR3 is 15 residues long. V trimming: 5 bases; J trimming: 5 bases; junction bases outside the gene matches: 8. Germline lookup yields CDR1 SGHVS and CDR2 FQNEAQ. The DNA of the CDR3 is TGTGCCAGCAGCAAGGGGGCCGAGGGGACCGGGGAGCTGTTTTTT. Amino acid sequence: CASSKGAEGTGELFF. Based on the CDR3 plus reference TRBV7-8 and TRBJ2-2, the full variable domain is GAGVSQSPRYKVAKRGQDVALRCDPISGHVSLFWYQQALGQGPEFLTYFQNEAQLDKSGLPSDRFFAERPEGSVSTLKIQRTQQEDSAVYLCASSKGAEGTGELFFGEGSRLTVL.

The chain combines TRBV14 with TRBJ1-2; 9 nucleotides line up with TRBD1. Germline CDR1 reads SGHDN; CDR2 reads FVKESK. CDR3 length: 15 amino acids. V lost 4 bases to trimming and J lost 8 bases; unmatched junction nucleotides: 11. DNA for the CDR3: TGTGCCAGCAGCCCCCAGACAGGGGGATCGTACGGCTACACCTTC. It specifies CASSPQTGGSYGYTF.

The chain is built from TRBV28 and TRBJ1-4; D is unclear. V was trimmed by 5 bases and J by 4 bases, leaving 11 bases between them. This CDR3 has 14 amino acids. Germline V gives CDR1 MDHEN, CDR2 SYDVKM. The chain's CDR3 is CASSPGGSNEKLFF. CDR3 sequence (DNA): TGTGCCAGCAGTCCCGGAGGGAGTAATGAAAAACTGTTTTTT.

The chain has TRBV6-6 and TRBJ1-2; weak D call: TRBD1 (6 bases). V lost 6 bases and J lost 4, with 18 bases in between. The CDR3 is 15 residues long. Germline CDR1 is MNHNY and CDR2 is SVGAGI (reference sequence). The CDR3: CASRPDSQEGYGYTF. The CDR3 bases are TGTGCCAGCAGACCGGACAGTCAAGAGGGCTATGGCTACACCTTC.

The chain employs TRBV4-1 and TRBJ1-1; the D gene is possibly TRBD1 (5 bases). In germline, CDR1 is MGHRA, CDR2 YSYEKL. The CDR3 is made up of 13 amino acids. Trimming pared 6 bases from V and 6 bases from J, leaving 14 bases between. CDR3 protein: CASSQAGGAEAFF. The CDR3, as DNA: TGCGCCAGCAGTCAGGCGGGGGGGGCTGAAGCTTTCTTT.

The CDR3 here is CASSFVRYTEAFF. In DNA form, the CDR3 reads TGTGCCAGCAGTTTCGTACGGTACACTGAAGCTTTCTTT. The V gene is TRBV12-3 or TRBV12-4, the J gene TRBJ1-1; D is unclear. Deletions cut 3 bases from V and 3 bases from J, with 8 bases between. There are 13 residues in the CDR3.

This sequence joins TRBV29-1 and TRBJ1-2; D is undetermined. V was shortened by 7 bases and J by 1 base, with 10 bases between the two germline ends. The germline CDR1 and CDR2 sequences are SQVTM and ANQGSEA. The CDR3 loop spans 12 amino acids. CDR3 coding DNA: TGCAGCGCAATACGGAGTAACTATGGCTACACCTTC. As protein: CSAIRSNYGYTF.

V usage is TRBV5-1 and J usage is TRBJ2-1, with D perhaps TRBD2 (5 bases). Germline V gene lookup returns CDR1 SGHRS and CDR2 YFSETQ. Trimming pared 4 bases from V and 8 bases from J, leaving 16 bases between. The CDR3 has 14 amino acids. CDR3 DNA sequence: TGCGCCAGCAGCCCCGGGGTAATGAAGGATGAGCAGTTCTTC. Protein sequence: CASSPGVMKDEQFF.

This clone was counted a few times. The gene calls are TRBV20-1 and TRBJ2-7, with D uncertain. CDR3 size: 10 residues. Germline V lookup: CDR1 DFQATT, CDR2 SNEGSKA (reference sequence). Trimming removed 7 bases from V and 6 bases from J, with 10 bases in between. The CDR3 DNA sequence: TGCAGTGTAAGAGGCGGCGAGCAGTACTTC. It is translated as CSVRGGEQYF.

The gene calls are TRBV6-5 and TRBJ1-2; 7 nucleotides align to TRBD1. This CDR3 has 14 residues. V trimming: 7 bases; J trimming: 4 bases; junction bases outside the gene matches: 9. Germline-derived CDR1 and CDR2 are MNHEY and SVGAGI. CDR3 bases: TGTGCCAGCACCCAGGGCAGGGGGGTCTATGGCTACACCTTC. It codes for CASTQGRGVYGYTF.

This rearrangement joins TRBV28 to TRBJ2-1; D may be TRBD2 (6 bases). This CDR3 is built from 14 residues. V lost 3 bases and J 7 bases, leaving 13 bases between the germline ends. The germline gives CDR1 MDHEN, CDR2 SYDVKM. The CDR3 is CASSLGGAQNEQFF. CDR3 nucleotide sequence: TGTGCCAGCAGTTTGGGCGGGGCCCAAAATGAGCAGTTCTTC.

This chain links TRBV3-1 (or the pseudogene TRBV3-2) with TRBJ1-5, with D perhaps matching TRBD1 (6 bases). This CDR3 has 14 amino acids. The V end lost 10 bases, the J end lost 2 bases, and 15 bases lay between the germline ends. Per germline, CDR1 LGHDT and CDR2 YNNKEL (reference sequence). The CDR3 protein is CAIRGGRGNQPQHF. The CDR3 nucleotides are TGTGCCATCAGGGGAGGCAGAGGCAATCAGCCCCAGCATTTT.

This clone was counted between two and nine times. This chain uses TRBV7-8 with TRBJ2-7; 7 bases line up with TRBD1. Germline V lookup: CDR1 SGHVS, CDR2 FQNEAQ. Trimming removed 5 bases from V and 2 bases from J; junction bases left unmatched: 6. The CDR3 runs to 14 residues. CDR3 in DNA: TGTGCCAGCAGCCCCCAGGGGGTGACCTACGAGCAGTACTTC. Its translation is CASSPQGVTYEQYF.

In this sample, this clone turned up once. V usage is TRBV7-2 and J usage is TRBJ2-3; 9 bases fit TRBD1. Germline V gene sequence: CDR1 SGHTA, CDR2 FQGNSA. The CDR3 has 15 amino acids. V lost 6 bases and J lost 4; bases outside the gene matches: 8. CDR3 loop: CASRRSRTGADTQYF. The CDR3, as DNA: TGTGCCAGCAGGAGGTCTAGGACAGGGGCAGATACGCAGTATTTT.

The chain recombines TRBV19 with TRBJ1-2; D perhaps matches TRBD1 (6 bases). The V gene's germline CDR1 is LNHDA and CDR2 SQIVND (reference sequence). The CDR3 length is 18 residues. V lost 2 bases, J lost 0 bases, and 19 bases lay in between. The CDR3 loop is CASSITRGGHQPNYGYTF. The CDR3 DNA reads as TGTGCCAGTAGTATAACCCGGGGGGGGCACCAACCTAACTATGGCTACACCTTC.

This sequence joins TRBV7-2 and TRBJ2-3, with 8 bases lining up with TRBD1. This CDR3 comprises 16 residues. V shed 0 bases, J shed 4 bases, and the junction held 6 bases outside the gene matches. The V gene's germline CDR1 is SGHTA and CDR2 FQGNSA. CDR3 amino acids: CASSLALNRGSDTQYF. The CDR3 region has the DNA TGTGCCAGCAGCTTAGCCCTGAACAGGGGGTCAGATACGCAGTATTTT.

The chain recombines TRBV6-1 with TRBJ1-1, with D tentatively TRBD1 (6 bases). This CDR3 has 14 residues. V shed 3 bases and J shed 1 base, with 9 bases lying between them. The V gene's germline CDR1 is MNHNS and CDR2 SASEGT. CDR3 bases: TGTGCCAGCAGTGATCAGGGGAGGAACACTGAAGCTTTCTTT. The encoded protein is CASSDQGRNTEAFF.

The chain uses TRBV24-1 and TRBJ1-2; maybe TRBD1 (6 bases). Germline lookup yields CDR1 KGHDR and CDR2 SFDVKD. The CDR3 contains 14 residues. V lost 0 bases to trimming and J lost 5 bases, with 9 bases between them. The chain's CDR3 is CATSDLRTVYGYTF. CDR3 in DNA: TGTGCCACCAGTGATTTGCGGACAGTTTATGGCTACACCTTC.

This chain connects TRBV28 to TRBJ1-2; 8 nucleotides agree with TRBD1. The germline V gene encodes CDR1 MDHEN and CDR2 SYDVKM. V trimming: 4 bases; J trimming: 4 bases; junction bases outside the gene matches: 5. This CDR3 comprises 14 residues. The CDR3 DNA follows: TGTGCCAGCAGTTCAGGACAGGGCTTCTATGGCTACACCTTC. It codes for CASSSGQGFYGYTF.

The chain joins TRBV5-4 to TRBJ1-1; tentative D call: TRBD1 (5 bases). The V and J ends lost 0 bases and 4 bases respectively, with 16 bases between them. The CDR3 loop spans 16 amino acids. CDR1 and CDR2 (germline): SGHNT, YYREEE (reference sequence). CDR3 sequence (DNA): TGTGCCAGCAGCTTGGGCGGGGCTGGAGGTGGCACTGAAGCTTTCTTT. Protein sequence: CASSLGGAGGGTEAFF.